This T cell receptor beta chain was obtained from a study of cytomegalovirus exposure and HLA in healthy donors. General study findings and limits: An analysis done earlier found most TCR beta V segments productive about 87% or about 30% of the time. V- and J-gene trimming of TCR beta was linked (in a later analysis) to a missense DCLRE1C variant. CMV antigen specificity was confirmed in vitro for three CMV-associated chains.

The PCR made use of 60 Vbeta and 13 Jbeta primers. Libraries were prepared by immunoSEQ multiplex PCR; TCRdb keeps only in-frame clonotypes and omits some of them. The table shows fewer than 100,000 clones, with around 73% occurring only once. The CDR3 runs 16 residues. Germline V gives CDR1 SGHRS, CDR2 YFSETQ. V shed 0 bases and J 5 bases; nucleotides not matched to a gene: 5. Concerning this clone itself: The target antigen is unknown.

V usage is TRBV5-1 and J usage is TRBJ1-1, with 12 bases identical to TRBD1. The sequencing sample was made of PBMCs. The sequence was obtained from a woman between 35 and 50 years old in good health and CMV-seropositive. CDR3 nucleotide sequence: TGCGCCAGCAGCTTGGTGGGACAGGGGGCGGGTACTGAAGCTTTCTTT. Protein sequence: CASSLVGQGAGTEAFF.